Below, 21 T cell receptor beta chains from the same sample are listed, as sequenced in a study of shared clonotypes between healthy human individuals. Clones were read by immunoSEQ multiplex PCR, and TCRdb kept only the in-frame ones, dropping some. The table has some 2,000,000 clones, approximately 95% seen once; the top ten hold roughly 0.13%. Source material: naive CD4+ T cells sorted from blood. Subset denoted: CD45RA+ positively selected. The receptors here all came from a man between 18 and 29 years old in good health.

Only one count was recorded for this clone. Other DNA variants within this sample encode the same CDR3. The CDR3 bases are TGCGCCAGCAGCCTCAACCTCTACGAGCAGTACTTC. It codes for CASSLNLYEQYF. The chain joins TRBV5-1 to TRBJ2-7; no clear D gene. Germline CDR1 reads SGHRS; CDR2 reads YFSETQ. CDR3 length: 12 amino acids. Trimming took off 4 bases at V and 3 bases at J, with 8 bases between the two ends.

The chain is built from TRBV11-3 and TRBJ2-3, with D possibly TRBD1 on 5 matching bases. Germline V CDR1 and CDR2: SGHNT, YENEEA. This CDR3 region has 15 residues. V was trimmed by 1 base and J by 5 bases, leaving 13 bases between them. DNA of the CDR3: TGTGCCAGCAGCTTAGGGGGCAGGGTAGAAGATACGCAGTATTTT. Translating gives CASSLGGRVEDTQYF.

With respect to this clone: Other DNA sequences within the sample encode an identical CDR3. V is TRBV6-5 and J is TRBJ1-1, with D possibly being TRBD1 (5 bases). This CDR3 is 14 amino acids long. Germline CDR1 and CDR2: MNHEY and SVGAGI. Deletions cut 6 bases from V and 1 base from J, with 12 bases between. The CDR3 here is CASSRGQKNTEAFF. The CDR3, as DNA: TGTGCCAGCAGCCGCGGACAAAAGAACACTGAAGCTTTCTTT.

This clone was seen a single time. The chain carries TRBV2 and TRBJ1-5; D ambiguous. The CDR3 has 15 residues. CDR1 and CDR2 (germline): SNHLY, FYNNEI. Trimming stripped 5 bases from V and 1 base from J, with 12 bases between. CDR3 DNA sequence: TGTGCCAGCAGTCAAGGGAGTCCGAGCAATCAGCCCCAGCATTTT. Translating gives CASSQGSPSNQPQHF.

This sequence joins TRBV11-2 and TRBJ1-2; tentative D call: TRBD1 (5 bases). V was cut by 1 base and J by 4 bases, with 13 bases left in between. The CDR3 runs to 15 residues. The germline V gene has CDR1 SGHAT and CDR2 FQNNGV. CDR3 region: CASSLGTGLSYGYTF. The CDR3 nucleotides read TGTGCCAGCAGCTTAGGGACGGGACTCTCCTATGGCTACACCTTC.

CDR3 amino acids: CASSPEQDGAQYF. The CDR3 DNA reads TGTGCCAGCTCACCCGAACAGGACGGGGCCCAGTACTTC. The V call is TRBV18, the J call TRBJ2-5; D assignment may be TRBD1 or TRBD2 (5 bases each). Germline V lookup: CDR1 KGHSH, CDR2 LQKENI. Trimming left V 3 bases short and J 9 bases short, with 14 bases between. This CDR3 spans 13 amino acids.

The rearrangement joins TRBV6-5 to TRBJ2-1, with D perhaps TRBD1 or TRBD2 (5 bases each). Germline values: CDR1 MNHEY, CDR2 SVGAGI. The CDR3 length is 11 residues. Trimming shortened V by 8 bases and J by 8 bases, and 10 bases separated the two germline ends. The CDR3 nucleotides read TGTGCCAGCTGGGGGTTTTATGAGCAGTTCTTC. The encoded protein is CASWGFYEQFF.

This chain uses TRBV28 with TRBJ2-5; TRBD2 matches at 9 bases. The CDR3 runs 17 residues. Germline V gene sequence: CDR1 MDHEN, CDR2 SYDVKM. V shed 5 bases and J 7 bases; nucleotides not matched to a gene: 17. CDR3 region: CASSPAGGRYHEGTQYF. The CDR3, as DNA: TGTGCCAGCAGTCCAGCGGGGGGCCGGTACCATGAAGGGACCCAGTACTTC.

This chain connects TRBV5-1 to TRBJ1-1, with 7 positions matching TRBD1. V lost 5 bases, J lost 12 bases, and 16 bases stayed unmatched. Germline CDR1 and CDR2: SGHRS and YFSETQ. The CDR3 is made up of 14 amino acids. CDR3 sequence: CASRSGAGGFMSFF. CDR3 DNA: TGCGCCAGCAGGTCTGGAGCAGGGGGGTTTATGTCTTTCTTT.

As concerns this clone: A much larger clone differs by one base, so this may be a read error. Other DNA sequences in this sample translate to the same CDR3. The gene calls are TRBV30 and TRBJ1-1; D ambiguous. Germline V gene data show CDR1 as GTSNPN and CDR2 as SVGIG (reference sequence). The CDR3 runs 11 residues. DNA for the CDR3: TGTGCTTGGAGCCTGGACACTGAAGCTTTCTTT. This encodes CAWSLDTEAFF. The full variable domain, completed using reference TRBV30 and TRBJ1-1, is SQTIHQWPATLVQPVGSPLSLECTVEGTSNPNLYWYRQAAGRGLQLLFYSVGIGQISSEVPQNLSASRPQDRQFILSSKKLLLSDSGFYLCAWSLDTEAFFGQGTRLTVV.

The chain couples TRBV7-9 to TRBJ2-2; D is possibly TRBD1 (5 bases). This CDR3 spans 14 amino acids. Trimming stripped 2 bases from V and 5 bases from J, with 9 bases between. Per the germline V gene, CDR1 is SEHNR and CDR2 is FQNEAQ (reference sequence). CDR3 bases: TGTGCCAGCAGCTTAACGCAGGGAACCGGGGAGCTGTTTTTT. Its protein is CASSLTQGTGELFF.

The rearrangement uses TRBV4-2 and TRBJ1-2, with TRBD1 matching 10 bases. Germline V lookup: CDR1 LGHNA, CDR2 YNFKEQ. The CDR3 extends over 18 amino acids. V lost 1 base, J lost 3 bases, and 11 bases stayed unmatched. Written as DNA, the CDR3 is TGTGCCAGCAGCCAAGTATCACACGGGACAGGGGAAGACTATGGCTACACCTTC. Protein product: CASSQVSHGTGEDYGYTF.

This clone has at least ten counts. The CDR3 protein is CACRGLPNTGELFF. DNA for the CDR3: TGTGCCTGCAGGGGACTTCCGAACACCGGGGAGCTGTTTTTT. This chain links TRBV30 with TRBJ2-2; D is perhaps TRBD1 or TRBD2 (6 bases each). The CDR3 has 14 amino acids. CDR1 is GTSNPN and CDR2 is SVGIG in the germline V gene (reference sequence). V was pared by 6 bases and J by 0 bases, with 11 bases between.

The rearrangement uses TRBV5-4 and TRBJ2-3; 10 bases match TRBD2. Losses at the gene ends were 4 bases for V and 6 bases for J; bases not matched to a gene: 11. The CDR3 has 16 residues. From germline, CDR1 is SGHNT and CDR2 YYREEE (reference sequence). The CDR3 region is CASSQTGLATRDTQYF. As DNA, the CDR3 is TGTGCCAGCAGCCAGACGGGACTAGCGACGAGGGATACGCAGTATTTT. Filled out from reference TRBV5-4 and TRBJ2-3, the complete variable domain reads ETGVTQSPTHLIKTRGQQVTLRCSSQSGHNTVSWYQQALGQGPQFIFQYYREEENGRGNFPPRFSGLQFPNYSSELNVNALELDDSALYLCASSQTGLATRDTQYFGPGTRLTVL.

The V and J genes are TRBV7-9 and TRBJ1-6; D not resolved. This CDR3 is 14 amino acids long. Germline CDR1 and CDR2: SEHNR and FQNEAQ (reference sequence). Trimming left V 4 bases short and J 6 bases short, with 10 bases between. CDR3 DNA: TGTGCCAGCAGCTATGGGCCCTCTAATTCACCCCTCCACTTT. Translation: CASSYGPSNSPLHF.

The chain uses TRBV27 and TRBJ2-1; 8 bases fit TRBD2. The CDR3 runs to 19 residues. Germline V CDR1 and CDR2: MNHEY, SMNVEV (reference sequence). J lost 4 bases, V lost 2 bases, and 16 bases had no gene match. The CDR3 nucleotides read TGTGCCAGCAGTTTACAGAGGCTAGCGGGCCGGCCAGGGTACAATGAGCAGTTCTTC. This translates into CASSLQRLAGRPGYNEQFF.

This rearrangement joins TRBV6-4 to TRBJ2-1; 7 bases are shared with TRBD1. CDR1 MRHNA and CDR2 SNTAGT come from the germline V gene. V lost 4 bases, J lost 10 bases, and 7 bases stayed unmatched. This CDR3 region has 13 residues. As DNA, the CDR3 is TGTGCCAGCAGTGCCCAGACAGGGAACGAGCAGTTCTTC. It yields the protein CASSAQTGNEQFF.

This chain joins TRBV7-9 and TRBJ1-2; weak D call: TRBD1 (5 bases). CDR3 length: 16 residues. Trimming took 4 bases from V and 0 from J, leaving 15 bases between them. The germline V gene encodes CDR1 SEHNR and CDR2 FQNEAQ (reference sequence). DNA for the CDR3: TGTGCCAGCAGCTCGAACGGGGGGACCGCTAACTATGGCTACACCTTC. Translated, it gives CASSSNGGTANYGYTF.

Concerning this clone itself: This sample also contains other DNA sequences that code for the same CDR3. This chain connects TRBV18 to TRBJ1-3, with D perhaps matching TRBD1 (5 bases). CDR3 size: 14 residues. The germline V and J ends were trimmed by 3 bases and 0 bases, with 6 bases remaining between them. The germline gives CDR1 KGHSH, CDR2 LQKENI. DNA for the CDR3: TGTGCCAGCTCACCGGACACCTCTGGAAACACCATATATTTT. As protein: CASSPDTSGNTIYF. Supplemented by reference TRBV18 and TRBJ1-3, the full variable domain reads NAGVMQNPRHLVRRRGQEARLRCSPMKGHSHVYWYRQLPEEGLKFMVYLQKENIIDESGMPKERFSAEFPKEGPSILRIQQVVRGDSAAYFCASSPDTSGNTIYFGEGSWLTVV.

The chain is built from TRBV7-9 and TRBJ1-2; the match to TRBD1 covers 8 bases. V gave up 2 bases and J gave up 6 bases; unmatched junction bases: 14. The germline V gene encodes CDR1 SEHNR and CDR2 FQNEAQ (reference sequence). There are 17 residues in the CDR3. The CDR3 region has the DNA TGTGCCAGCAGCTTAATGGGGACAGGCTTATCGACTAATGGCTACACCTTC. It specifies CASSLMGTGLSTNGYTF.

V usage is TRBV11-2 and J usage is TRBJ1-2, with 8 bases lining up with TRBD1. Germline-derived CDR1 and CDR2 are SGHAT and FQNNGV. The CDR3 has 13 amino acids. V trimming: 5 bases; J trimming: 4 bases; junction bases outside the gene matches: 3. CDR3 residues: CASSQGQAYGYTF. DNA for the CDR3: TGTGCCAGCAGCCAGGGACAGGCCTATGGCTACACCTTC.